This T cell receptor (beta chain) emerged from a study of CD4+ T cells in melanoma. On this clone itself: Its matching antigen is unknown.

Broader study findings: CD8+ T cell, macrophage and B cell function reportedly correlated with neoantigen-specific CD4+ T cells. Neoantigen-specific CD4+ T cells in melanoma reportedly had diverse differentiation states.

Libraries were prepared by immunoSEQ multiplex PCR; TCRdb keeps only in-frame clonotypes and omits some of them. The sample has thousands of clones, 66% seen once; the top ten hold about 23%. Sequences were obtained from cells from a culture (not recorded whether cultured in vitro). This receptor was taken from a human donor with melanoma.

The CDR3 DNA reads TGTGCCAGCTCTCTCGGGGAGCAATACGAGCAGTACTTC. This codes for CASSLGEQYEQYF. This rearrangement joins TRBV18 to TRBJ2-7; D possibly corresponds to TRBD2 (5 bases). Germline values: CDR1 KGHSH, CDR2 LQKENI. Trimming shortened V by 6 bases and J by 4 bases, and 13 bases separated the two germline ends. The CDR3 is 13 amino acids.